Here is one T cell receptor (beta chain) with its context. What it binds is unknown. The record originates from a study of T cell responses to AZD1222 COVID-19 vaccine. Study conclusions and caveats: Spike-specific TCR breadth and depth rose after two AZD1222 doses. The peak T cell response came first, and repertoires were sampled only after it.

Assay: immunoSEQ multiplex PCR; the TCRdb copy retains only in-frame clones and omits some. In the table there are 90,000 to 100,000 clones, around 89% of which are singletons. V lost 4 bases and J 2 bases, leaving 6 bases between the germline ends. CDR1 and CDR2 from the germline V gene are LNHNV and YYDKDF (reference sequence). CDR3 length: 13 residues. This sequence originates from an adult in good health. The J gene is TRBJ1-3, the V gene TRBV15, with unresolved D. The sample here was peripheral blood, taken on day 0 of AZD1222 vaccination. CDR3 sequence reads: CATSTGAGNTIYF. The CDR3 coding sequence is TGTGCCACCAGCACGGGAGCTGGAAACACCATATATTTT.